The rows below give T cell receptor beta chains drawn from one sample of a study of CD8 T cells in ankylosing spondylitis. MiXCR, applied by TCRdb to the 5' RACE reads, yields one record per CDR3 protein. The sample holds 200,000 to 250,000 distinct CDR3 sequences; about 6.7% are singletons and the top ten take 12% to 15%. The source material was blood, either unsorted or a sorted T cell fraction (not recorded which). Every receptor here comes from a male donor with ankylosing spondylitis. CDR3s include the opening cysteine and the closing phenylalanine or tryptophan. D genes are given only for firm matches. The size field reads once, few, many or a size class.

size | D | J | V | length | CDR3 | DNA
many | NA | TRBJ1-5 | TRBV9 | 15 | CASSPGDSKNQPQHF | TGTGCCAGCAGCCCCGGAGACAGCAAAAATCAGCCCCAGCATTTT
many | TRBD2 | TRBJ2-3 | TRBV19 | 14 | CASMAGERTDTQYF | TGTGCCAGTATGGCGGGAGAACGCACAGATACGCAGTATTTT
many | NA | TRBJ1-2 | TRBV25-1 | 16 | CASSDSQQEGNYGYTF | TGTGCCAGCAGTGATTCCCAACAGGAGGGGAACTATGGCTACACCTTC
many | NA | TRBJ2-7 | TRBV5-6 | 12 | CASSSVGEEQYF | TGTGCCAGCAGCTCCGTGGGTGAAGAGCAGTACTTC
many | NA | TRBJ1-2 | TRBV29-1 | 14 | CSVEAPRQNYGYTF | TGCAGCGTTGAGGCCCCCCGGCAGAACTATGGCTACACCTTC
many | TRBD2 | TRBJ2-3 | TRBV5-1 | 14 | CASTTSGYTDTQYF | TGCGCCAGTACTACTAGCGGATACACAGATACGCAGTATTTT
many | NA | TRBJ1-3 | TRBV6-2/TRBV6-3 | 15 | CASGFGPDPGNTIYF | TGTGCCAGCGGATTTGGACCAGACCCTGGAAACACCATATATTTT
few | NA | TRBJ1-1 | TRBV6-1 | 15 | CASIKTGLLGTEAFF | TGTGCCAGCATTAAAACCGGACTTTTAGGGACTGAAGCTTTCTTT
many | TRBD1 | TRBJ2-7 | TRBV6-1 | 16 | CASRGIRDSRDYEQYF | TGTGCCAGCAGAGGCATAAGGGACAGTCGAGACTACGAGCAGTACTTC
many | TRBD2 | TRBJ2-5 | TRBV10-3 | 15 | CAISGGTSPVETQYF | TGTGCCATCTCGGGCGGGACTAGCCCGGTGGAGACCCAGTACTTC
many | NA | TRBJ2-3 | TRBV7-2 | 16 | CASSLGRLRGTDTQYF | TGTGCCAGCAGCTTAGGCCGACTAAGGGGCACAGATACGCAGTATTTT
few | NA | TRBJ1-1 | TRBV19 | 13 | CASSILVNTEAFF | TGTGCCAGTAGTATCTTGGTGAACACTGAAGCTTTCTTT
many | NA | TRBJ2-1 | TRBV6-5 | 14 | CASSSGYSYNEQFF | TGTGCCAGCAGTTCAGGGTACTCGTACAATGAGCAGTTCTTC
few | NA | TRBJ1-1 | TRBV11-2 | 13 | CASTRGIGTEAFF | TGTGCCAGCACCCGGGGGATCGGGACTGAAGCTTTCTTT